These 10 T cell receptor beta chains originate from one sample sequenced in a study of CD8 T cells in ankylosing spondylitis. TCRdb fed the 5' RACE reads into MiXCR, producing one record per CDR3 protein. Of 250,000 to 350,000 distinct CDR3 sequences listed, under 25% are singletons. The sequenced material came from blood, either unsorted or a sorted T cell fraction (not recorded which). These receptors were obtained from a female donor with ankylosing spondylitis or in good health (not recorded which).

V and J are TRBV29-1 and TRBJ1-1; D is unclear. Germline V gives CDR1 SQVTM, CDR2 ANQGSEA. V shed 7 bases and J shed 4 bases, with 7 bases lying between them. CDR3 length equals 10 residues. CDR3 nucleotide sequence: TGCAGCGCTCAATCCACTGAAGCTTTCTTT. This sequence encodes CSAQSTEAFF.

This clonotype was recorded a few times. The chain is built from TRBV5-6 and TRBJ2-7, with TRBD2 matching 9 bases. After removal of 0 bases from V and 1 base from J, the junction contained 5 bases not matched to a gene. Germline-derived CDR1 and CDR2 are SGHDT and YYEEEE. The CDR3 is 16 residues long. CDR3 sequence reads: CASSLVLGLASYEQYF. In nucleotides, the CDR3 is TGTGCCAGCAGCTTGGTGTTAGGACTAGCGTCCTACGAGCAGTACTTC.

The chain has TRBV4-3 and TRBJ2-7, with a tentative D call TRBD2 (5 bases). V shed 0 bases and J shed 3 bases, with 12 bases lying between them. Germline CDR1 LGHNA, CDR2 YSLEER. The CDR3 runs 15 residues. CDR3 nucleotide sequence: TGCGCCAGCAGCCAAGATCCGAGGGAAATCTACGAGCAGTACTTC. Its translation is CASSQDPREIYEQYF.

This clonotype appeared a few times. The chain is built from TRBV12-3 or TRBV12-4 and TRBJ1-3; perhaps TRBD1 as D (6 bases). Trimming removed 1 base at V and 8 bases at J, with 12 bases between. The CDR3 covers 14 residues. The CDR3 spells CASSLGSGGYTIYF. For the CDR3, the DNA is TGTGCCAGCAGTTTAGGGTCCGGGGGCTACACCATATATTTT.

V and J are TRBV20-1 and TRBJ1-2, with 8 bases aligning to TRBD1. The junction had 4 bases not matched to a gene; V was cut back by 5 bases and J by 5 bases. The CDR3 is 12 residues long. CDR1 and CDR2 (germline): DFQATT, SNEGSKA (reference sequence). The CDR3 protein is CSAGQGYYGYTF. In DNA, the CDR3 is TGCAGTGCTGGACAGGGTTATTATGGCTACACCTTC.

J is TRBJ2-1 and V is TRBV6-1; the D gene is possibly TRBD2 (7 bases). V was cut by 2 bases and J by 2 bases, with 13 bases left in between. The CDR3 loop spans 16 amino acids. The germline V gene encodes CDR1 MNHNS and CDR2 SASEGT. The CDR3, as DNA: TGTGCCAGCAGTGAAAGGGGGGCGGGGGCCTACAATGAGCAGTTCTTC. This gives the protein CASSERGAGAYNEQFF.

The sample holds a few counts of this clonotype. The junction departs from the called germline gene at one end, perhaps through a read error. The rearrangement uses TRBV20-1 and TRBJ2-2, with 7 bases lining up with TRBD2. In germline, CDR1 is DFQATT, CDR2 SNEGSKA (reference sequence). The CDR3 length is 14 residues. Here the CDR3 DNA reads TGCAGTGCCAGAGGCGGGAGACACACCGGGGAGCTGTTTTTT. It yields the protein CSARGGRHTGELFF.

There are a few counts of this clonotype. The chain carries TRBV2 and TRBJ2-7, with D maybe TRBD2 (5 bases). Trimming shortened V by 5 bases and J by 3 bases, and 8 bases separated the two germline ends. This CDR3 is built from 12 residues. Germline CDR1 is SNHLY and CDR2 is FYNNEI. The CDR3 loop is CASSTEGYEQYF. Written as DNA, the CDR3 is TGTGCCAGCAGTACAGAGGGCTACGAGCAGTACTTC. The whole variable domain, filled in from reference TRBV2 and TRBJ2-7, reads EPEVTQTPSHQVTQMGQEVILRCVPISNHLYFYWYRQILGQKVEFLVSFYNNEISEKSEIFDDQFSVERPDGSNFTLKIRSTKLEDSAMYFCASSTEGYEQYFGPGTRLTVT.

The chain recombines TRBV27 with TRBJ1-6; D gene uncertain. Trimming cost V 3 bases and J 9 bases, with 12 bases left between them. Germline CDR1 and CDR2: MNHEY and SMNVEV (reference sequence). The CDR3 covers 14 residues. The CDR3 region has the DNA TGTGCCAGCAGTTTTAACGGATTCAGTTCACCCCTCCACTTT. Translated, it gives CASSFNGFSSPLHF.

The CDR3 loop reads CASSSDRRSYNEQFF. Written as DNA, the CDR3 is TGTGCCAGCTCTTCGGATCGACGCAGCTACAATGAGCAGTTCTTC. J is TRBJ2-1 and V is TRBV6-2 or TRBV6-3; no clear D gene. CDR1 and CDR2 (germline): MNHEY, SVGEGT. Trimming removed 8 bases at V and 3 bases at J, with 17 bases between. CDR3 length: 15 residues.